This T cell receptor (beta chain) was retrieved from a study of CD8+CD57+ T cells in acquired aplastic anemia. The study profiled TCR beta VDJ and CDR3 using genomic DNA as template. TCRdb itself ran the reads through MiXCR, one entry per CDR3 protein. The repertoire holds around 190,000 distinct CDR3 sequences, with over 60% as singletons. This CDR3 has 13 residues. Germline CDR1 and CDR2: ENHRY and SYGVKD. V gave up 8 bases and J gave up 9 bases; unmatched junction bases: 7. This clonotype has just one count. The rearrangement joins TRBV10-3 to TRBJ2-1; 10 positions match TRBD1. Sequenced: sorted CD4+, CD8+, or CD8+CD57+ T cells (not recorded which) from PBMCs. The TCR was taken from a human donor in good health. The CDR3 DNA reads as TGTGCCATCGGGGGACAGGGGCATACTGAGCAGTTCTTC. Its protein product is CAIGGQGHTEQFF.